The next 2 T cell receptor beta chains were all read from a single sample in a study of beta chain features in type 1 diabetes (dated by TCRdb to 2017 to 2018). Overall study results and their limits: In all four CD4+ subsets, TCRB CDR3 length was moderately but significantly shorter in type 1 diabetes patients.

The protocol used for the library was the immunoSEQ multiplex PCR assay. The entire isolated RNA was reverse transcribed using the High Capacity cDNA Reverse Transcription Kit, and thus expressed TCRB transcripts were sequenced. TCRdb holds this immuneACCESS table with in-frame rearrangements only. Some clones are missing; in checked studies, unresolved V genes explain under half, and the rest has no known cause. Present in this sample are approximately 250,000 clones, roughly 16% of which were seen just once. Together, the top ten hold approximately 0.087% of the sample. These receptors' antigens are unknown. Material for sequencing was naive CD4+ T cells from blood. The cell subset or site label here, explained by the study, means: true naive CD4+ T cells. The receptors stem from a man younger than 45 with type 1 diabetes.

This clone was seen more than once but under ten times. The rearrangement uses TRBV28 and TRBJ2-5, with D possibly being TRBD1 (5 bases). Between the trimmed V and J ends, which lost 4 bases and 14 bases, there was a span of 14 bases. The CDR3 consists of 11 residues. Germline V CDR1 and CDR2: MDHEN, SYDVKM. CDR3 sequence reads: CASSSRDHLYF. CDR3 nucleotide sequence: TGTGCCAGCAGTTCCAGGGATCACCTTTACTTC.

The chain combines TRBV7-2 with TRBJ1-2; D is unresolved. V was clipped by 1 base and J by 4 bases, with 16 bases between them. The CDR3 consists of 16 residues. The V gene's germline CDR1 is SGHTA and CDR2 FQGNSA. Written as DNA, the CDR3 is TGTGCCAGCAGCTTAGGCAGTGCTTCATTGGCCTATGGCTACACCTTC. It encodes CASSLGSASLAYGYTF.